These 30 T cell receptor beta chains came from one sample sequenced in a study of identical twins. TCRdb reprocessed the 5' RACE reads via MiXCR and lists one record per CDR3 protein. The sample has roughly 1.6 million distinct CDR3 sequences; about 32% are singletons. The sequencing sample was made of cord blood. The receptors were gathered from a newborn girl in good health.

This clonotype was found a few times. The V and J genes are TRBV12-3 or TRBV12-4 and TRBJ1-1; weak D call: TRBD1 (6 bases). The V end lost 4 bases, the J end lost 4 bases, and 16 bases lay between the germline ends. The CDR3 loop spans 15 amino acids. CDR3 nucleotide sequence: TGTGCCAGCAGTTCAGCGTGGGGGGCTGGCACTGAAGCTTTCTTT. It encodes CASSSAWGAGTEAFF.

This clonotype came up many times. The chain employs TRBV13 and TRBJ2-5; D possibly corresponds to TRBD2 (6 bases). This CDR3 comprises 13 residues. V lost 4 bases, J lost 11 bases, and 17 bases lay in between. Germline V gene lookup returns CDR1 PRHDT and CDR2 FYEKMQ (reference sequence). CDR3 coding DNA: TGTGCCAGCAGCTCGGGACTTTACAATGAGCAGTACTTC. It specifies CASSSGLYNEQYF.

This clonotype occurred a few times. The genes are TRBV20-1 and TRBJ1-5; weak D call: TRBD1 (6 bases). The V end lost 6 bases, the J end lost 4 bases, and 13 bases lay between the germline ends. The CDR3 length is 13 residues. Germline lookup yields CDR1 DFQATT and CDR2 SNEGSKA (reference sequence). The CDR3 region is CSAGPTGNQPQHF. The CDR3 nucleotides are TGCAGTGCGGGTCCGACAGGAAATCAGCCCCAGCATTTT.

This chain uses TRBV5-1 with TRBJ1-1; a weak D match, TRBD1 (5 bases). The CDR3 is made up of 13 amino acids. Germline loops: CDR1 SGHRS, CDR2 YFSETQ. Trimming removed 0 bases from V and 10 bases from J, with 13 bases in between. The CDR3: CASSLGTGRVAFF. The CDR3 DNA reads as TGCGCCAGCAGCTTGGGAACGGGACGCGTAGCTTTCTTT.

This clonotype has just one count. The rearrangement links TRBV21-1 to TRBJ2-7. TRBV21-1 is noted as a pseudogene. The CDR3 loop spans 16 amino acids. CDR3 in amino acids: CASSKVKRQGYNEQYF. The DNA for the CDR3 is TGTGCCAGCAGCAAAGTAAAGAGACAGGGCTACAATGAGCAGTACTTC.

This sequence joins TRBV20-1 and TRBJ1-2; D is undetermined. The germline V and J ends were trimmed by 0 bases and 12 bases, with 14 bases remaining between them. The germline V gene has CDR1 DFQATT and CDR2 SNEGSKA (reference sequence). CDR3 size: 12 residues. The CDR3 coding sequence is TGCAGTGCTAGAGATCTTCACCCGGGGAACACCTTC. Encoded protein: CSARDLHPGNTF.

This clonotype was counted between two and nine times. This CDR3 is CSAGKGFYNSPLHF. CDR3 DNA sequence: TGCAGTGCGGGAAAGGGATTTTATAATTCACCCCTCCACTTT. V is TRBV20-1 and J is TRBJ1-6, with unresolved D. V gave up 6 bases and J gave up 4 bases, with 13 bases separating them. Germline V gene lookup returns CDR1 DFQATT and CDR2 SNEGSKA (reference sequence). The CDR3 consists of 14 residues.

With respect to this clonotype: A much larger clone is a single base away; this may be a read error. This rearrangement joins TRBV20-1 to TRBJ2-1, with 8 bases fitting TRBD1. Germline CDR1 is DFQATT and CDR2 is SNEGSKA (reference sequence). V gave up 5 bases and J gave up 10 bases; unmatched junction bases: 7. CDR3 length: 12 amino acids. In DNA, the CDR3 is TGCAGTGCTGGACAGGGAATCTACGAGCAGTTCTTC. It codes for CSAGQGIYEQFF.

This clonotype was seen ten or more times. V gene TRBV28 combines with J gene TRBJ1-2; unclear D gene. Trimming left V 3 bases short and J 4 bases short, with 12 bases between. There are 14 residues in the CDR3. Germline V gene sequence: CDR1 MDHEN, CDR2 SYDVKM. The CDR3 region is CASSFPHRSYGYTF. Written as DNA, the CDR3 is TGTGCCAGCAGTTTCCCTCACAGAAGCTATGGCTACACCTTC.

The rearrangement links TRBV25-1 to TRBJ1-1; maybe TRBD1 (5 bases). The V end was cut by 0 bases, the J end by 0 bases, with 8 bases between. This CDR3 comprises 15 residues. CDR1 and CDR2 from the germline V gene are MGHDK and SYGVNS. CDR3: CASSEYRGVNTEAFF. For the CDR3, the DNA is TGTGCCAGCAGTGAATATCGGGGGGTGAACACTGAAGCTTTCTTT.

This clonotype was observed a few times. The rearrangement uses TRBV29-1 and TRBJ1-2; D is uncertain. The CDR3 is 14 amino acids. The V gene's germline CDR1 is SQVTM and CDR2 ANQGSEA. Deletions cut 1 base from V and 3 bases from J, with 12 bases between. CDR3 DNA sequence: TGCAGCGTTGAAGGGCTTGGCAATTACTATGGCTACACCTTC. It translates to CSVEGLGNYYGYTF. Variable domain in full (rest from reference TRBV29-1 and TRBJ1-2): SAVISQKPSRDICQRGTSLTIQCQVDSQVTMMFWYRQQPGQSLTLIATANQGSEATYESGFVIDKFPISRPNLTFSTLTVSNMSPEDSSIYLCSVEGLGNYYGYTFGSGTRLTVV.

The V gene is TRBV7-9, the J gene TRBJ2-5; 9 bases are shared with TRBD1. This CDR3 region has 16 residues. V trimming: 2 bases; J trimming: 5 bases; junction bases outside the gene matches: 9. Germline CDR1 is SEHNR and CDR2 is FQNEAQ (reference sequence). This CDR3 is CASSLSLGQGTETQYF. The DNA for the CDR3 is TGTGCCAGCAGCTTAAGTTTGGGACAGGGAACGGAGACCCAGTACTTC.

This clonotype occurred a few times. This chain joins TRBV4-2 and TRBJ2-3; D is uncertain. There are 15 residues in the CDR3. Germline values: CDR1 LGHNA, CDR2 YNFKEQ. Trimming took 1 base from V and 6 from J, leaving 14 bases between them. The CDR3 DNA sequence: TGTGCCAGCAGCCAAGTCGAAATGCTTTGGGATACGCAGTATTTT. The encoded protein is CASSQVEMLWDTQYF.

This clonotype has a single count. The rearrangement joins TRBV10-3 to TRBJ2-7, with D possibly being TRBD1 (5 bases). The DNA end is more similar to TRBJ2-5, so the J call may be wrong. The V gene's germline CDR1 is ENHRY and CDR2 SYGVKD. The CDR3 is 12 residues long. This chain's CDR3 is CAISQGEETQYF. CDR3 DNA: TGTGCCATCTCGCAGGGCGAAGAGACCCAGTACTTC.

The chain employs TRBV20-1 and TRBJ2-7, with 10 bases aligning to TRBD2. The CDR3 has 15 amino acids. The V gene end was trimmed by 2 bases and the J gene end by 2 bases; junction bases not matched to a gene: 6. CDR1 DFQATT and CDR2 SNEGSKA come from the germline V gene (reference sequence). The CDR3 spells CSARSSGRATYEQYF. The CDR3 nucleotides read TGCAGTGCTAGATCCAGCGGGAGGGCTACCTACGAGCAGTACTTC.

The chain links TRBV20-1 to TRBJ1-2; no firm D call. The CDR3 is 13 amino acids. Trimming shortened V by 6 bases and J by 4 bases, and 15 bases separated the two germline ends. Germline CDR1 reads DFQATT; CDR2 reads SNEGSKA (reference sequence). The DNA of the CDR3 is TGCAGTGCCATCGTGGACTCTTCCTATGGCTACACCTTC. It encodes CSAIVDSSYGYTF.

V is TRBV6-6 and J is TRBJ2-1, with TRBD2 matching over 9 bases. The J segment lost 1 base and the V segment lost 3 bases, leaving 7 bases of the junction unmatched. Per the germline V gene, CDR1 is MNHNY and CDR2 is SVGAGI (reference sequence). CDR3 length: 17 amino acids. Here the CDR3 DNA reads TGTGCCAGCAGTTATTATTCAGCGGGAGGATCCTACAATGAGCAGTTCTTC. Its translation: CASSYYSAGGSYNEQFF.

This clonotype came up a few times. The rearrangement links TRBV9 to TRBJ2-3; the D call may be TRBD1 or TRBD2 (5 bases each). The CDR3 loop spans 16 amino acids. Germline lookup yields CDR1 SGDLS and CDR2 YYNGEE. The V and J ends lost 0 bases and 2 bases respectively, with 13 bases between them. The CDR3 bases are TGTGCCAGCAGCGTAGGGGGGTCTGGGTTCACAGATACGCAGTATTTT. This gives the protein CASSVGGSGFTDTQYF.

This clonotype was found many times. The chain employs TRBV10-3 and TRBJ2-1; 7 bases are shared with TRBD1. V shed 10 bases, J shed 0 bases, and the junction held 6 bases outside the gene matches. Germline V gene lookup returns CDR1 ENHRY and CDR2 SYGVKD. This CDR3 is 14 amino acids long. CDR3 residues: CATVRDSSYNEQFF. CDR3 in DNA: TGTGCCACCGTACGGGACAGCTCCTACAATGAGCAGTTCTTC.

The V and J genes are TRBV7-9 and TRBJ1-1; 9 nucleotides line up with TRBD1. Trimming cost V 8 bases and J 7 bases; bases outside gene matches: 11. CDR3 length: 14 amino acids. The germline CDR1 and CDR2 sequences are SEHNR and FQNEAQ (reference sequence). The CDR3 DNA is TGTGCCAGCGGTCATCCGACAGGGGGAGATGAAGCTTTCTTT. Translating it yields CASGHPTGGDEAFF.

The sample holds many counts of this clonotype. The J gene is TRBJ2-3, the V gene TRBV7-2; no firm D call. The V end lost 1 base, the J end lost 3 bases, and 8 bases lay between the germline ends. Per germline, CDR1 SGHTA and CDR2 FQGNSA. The CDR3 runs 14 residues. The CDR3, as DNA: TGTGCCAGCAGCTTAGTGGTAGAGACAGATACGCAGTATTTT. It codes for CASSLVVETDTQYF.

The chain links TRBV20-1 to TRBJ1-4; the D is unclear. Trimming took 6 bases from V and 5 from J, leaving 13 bases between them. The CDR3 spans 13 residues. CDR1 and CDR2 from the germline V gene are DFQATT and SNEGSKA (reference sequence). CDR3 nucleotides: TGCAGTGCCTTCCAGACCAGGAATGAAAAACTGTTTTTT. Translating gives CSAFQTRNEKLFF.

The chain uses TRBV12-3 or TRBV12-4 and TRBJ2-7; D call uncertain. The CDR3 length is 16 residues. Trimming cost V 6 bases and J 0 bases, with 18 bases left between them. CDR3 nucleotide sequence: TGTGCCAGCAGATGCAAAGGACGGATGATCTCCTACGAGCAGTACTTC. Its translation is CASRCKGRMISYEQYF.

The chain is built from TRBV29-1 and TRBJ2-1; TRBD2 matches at 9 bases. Germline values: CDR1 SQVTM, CDR2 ANQGSEA. This CDR3 comprises 14 residues. The V and J ends lost 4 bases and 12 bases, in that order; junction bases with no gene match: 13. The CDR3 DNA follows: TGCAGCGTTGGTATAGCGGGGGCCCCGAAGGGGCAGTTCTTC. This translates into CSVGIAGAPKGQFF.

V gene TRBV30 combines with J gene TRBJ1-2, with D uncertain. Looked up from germline, CDR1 is GTSNPN and CDR2 is SVGIG (reference sequence). The CDR3 loop spans 10 amino acids. The V end lost 1 base, the J end lost 3 bases, and 0 bases lay between the germline ends. The CDR3 sequence is CAWSDYGYTF. The DNA for the CDR3 is TGTGCCTGGAGTGACTATGGCTACACCTTC.

J is TRBJ1-2 and V is TRBV2; D is ambiguous. Germline V lookup: CDR1 SNHLY, CDR2 FYNNEI. This CDR3 comprises 12 residues. The ends were cut back, 4 bases at V and 6 bases at J, with 9 bases in the middle. The CDR3 nucleotides read TGTGCCAGCAGTGGCAATAAGCATGGCTACACCTTC. Translating it yields CASSGNKHGYTF.

This clonotype was counted a few times. V and J are TRBV2 and TRBJ2-1; 11 nucleotides match TRBD2. CDR3 length equals 15 residues. Germline V CDR1 and CDR2: SNHLY, FYNNEI. Trimming removed 2 bases from V and 6 bases from J; junction bases left unmatched: 3. The CDR3, as DNA: TGTGCCAGCAGTGAAATAGCGGGGGGGCGCAATGAGCAGTTCTTC. Residues: CASSEIAGGRNEQFF.

The chain couples TRBV2 to TRBJ2-7, with D unresolved. The closer fit of TRBJ2-5 to the DNA end suggests the J call may be wrong. The CDR3 loop spans 14 amino acids. Germline V lookup: CDR1 SNHLY, CDR2 FYNNEI. The chain's CDR3 is CASSETQAQETQYF. As DNA, the CDR3 is TGTGCCAGCAGTGAAACCCAGGCCCAAGAGACCCAGTACTTC.

V usage is TRBV9 and J usage is TRBJ2-1; TRBD2 matches 14 bases. The V segment lost 4 bases and the J segment 9 bases; nucleotides outside the gene matches: 6. Germline V gene data show CDR1 as SGDLS and CDR2 as YYNGEE. This CDR3 has 15 amino acids. DNA of the CDR3: TGTGCCAGCAGCCCCCGGACTAGCGGGGGGCCTGAGCAGTTCTTC. Its protein is CASSPRTSGGPEQFF.

This clonotype was seen many times. This chain uses TRBV7-9 with TRBJ2-3, with D hard to call. The V end lost 0 bases, the J end lost 1 base, and 8 bases lay between the germline ends. Germline V lookup: CDR1 SEHNR, CDR2 FQNEAQ (reference sequence). The CDR3 has 15 amino acids. CDR3 sequence (DNA): TGTGCCAGCAGCTTAGCGCGGCGTGGCACAGATACGCAGTATTTT. It is translated as CASSLARRGTDTQYF.